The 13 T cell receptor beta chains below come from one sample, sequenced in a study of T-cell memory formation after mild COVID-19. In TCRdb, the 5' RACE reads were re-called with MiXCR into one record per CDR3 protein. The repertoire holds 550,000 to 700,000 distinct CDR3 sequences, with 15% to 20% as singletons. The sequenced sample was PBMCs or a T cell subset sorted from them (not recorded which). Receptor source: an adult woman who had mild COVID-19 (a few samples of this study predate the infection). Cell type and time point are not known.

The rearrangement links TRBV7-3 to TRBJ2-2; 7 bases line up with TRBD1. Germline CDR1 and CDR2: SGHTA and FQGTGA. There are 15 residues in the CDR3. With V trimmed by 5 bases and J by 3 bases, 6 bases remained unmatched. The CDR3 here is CASSLRGGDTGELFF. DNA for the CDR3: TGTGCCAGCAGCCTCAGAGGGGGCGACACCGGGGAGCTGTTTTTT.

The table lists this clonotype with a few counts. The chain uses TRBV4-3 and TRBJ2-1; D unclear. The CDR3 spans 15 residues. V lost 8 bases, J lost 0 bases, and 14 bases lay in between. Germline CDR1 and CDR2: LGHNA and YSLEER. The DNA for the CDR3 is TGCGCCAGCGGTGTTGGCGTGAGCTCCTACAATGAGCAGTTCTTC. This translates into CASGVGVSSYNEQFF.

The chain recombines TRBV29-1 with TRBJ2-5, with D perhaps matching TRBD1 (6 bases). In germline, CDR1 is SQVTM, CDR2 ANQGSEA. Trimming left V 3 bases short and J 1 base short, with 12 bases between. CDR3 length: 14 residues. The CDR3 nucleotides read TGCAGCGTTGAGGGCAGGGGCCCCCAAGAGACCCAGTACTTC. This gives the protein CSVEGRGPQETQYF.

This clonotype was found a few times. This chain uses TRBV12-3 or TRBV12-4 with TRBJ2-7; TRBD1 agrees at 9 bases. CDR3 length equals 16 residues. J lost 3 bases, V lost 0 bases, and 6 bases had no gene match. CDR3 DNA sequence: TGTGCCAGCAGTTTAGCGCCGGGACAGGGAAGCTACGAGCAGTACTTC. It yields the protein CASSLAPGQGSYEQYF.

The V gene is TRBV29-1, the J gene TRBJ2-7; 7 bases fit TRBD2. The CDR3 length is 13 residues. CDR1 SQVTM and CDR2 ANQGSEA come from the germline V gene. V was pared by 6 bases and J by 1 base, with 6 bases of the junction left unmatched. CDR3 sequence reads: CSVALADSYEQYF. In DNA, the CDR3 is TGCAGCGTGGCCCTAGCGGATTCCTACGAGCAGTACTTC.

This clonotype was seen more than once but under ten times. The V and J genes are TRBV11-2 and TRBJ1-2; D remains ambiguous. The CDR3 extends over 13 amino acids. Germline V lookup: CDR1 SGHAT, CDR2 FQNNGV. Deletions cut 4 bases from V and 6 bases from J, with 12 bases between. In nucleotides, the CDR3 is TGTGCCAGCAGCTCTAATCTGGGGAATGGCTACACCTTC. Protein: CASSSNLGNGYTF.

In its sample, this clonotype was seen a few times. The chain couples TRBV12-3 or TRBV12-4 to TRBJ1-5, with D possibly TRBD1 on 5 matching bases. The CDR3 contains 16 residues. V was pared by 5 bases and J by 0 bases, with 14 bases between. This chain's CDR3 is CASSLQQAYSNQPQHF. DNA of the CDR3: TGTGCCAGCAGTCTCCAACAGGCTTATAGCAATCAGCCCCAGCATTTT.

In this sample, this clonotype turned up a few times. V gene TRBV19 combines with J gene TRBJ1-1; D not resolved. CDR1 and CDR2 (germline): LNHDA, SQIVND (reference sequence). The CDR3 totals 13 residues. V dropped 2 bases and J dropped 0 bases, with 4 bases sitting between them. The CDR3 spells CASSISLNTEAFF. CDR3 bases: TGTGCCAGTAGTATAAGCTTGAACACTGAAGCTTTCTTT.

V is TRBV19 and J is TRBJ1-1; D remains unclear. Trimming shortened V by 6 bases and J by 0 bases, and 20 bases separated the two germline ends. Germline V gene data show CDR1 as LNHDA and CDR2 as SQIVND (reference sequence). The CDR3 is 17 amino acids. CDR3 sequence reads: CASRVGLSNHMNTEAFF. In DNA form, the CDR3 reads TGTGCCAGTAGGGTAGGGCTCTCCAACCACATGAACACTGAAGCTTTCTTT. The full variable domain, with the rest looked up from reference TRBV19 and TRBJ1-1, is DGGITQSPKYLFRKEGQNVTLSCEQNLNHDAMYWYRQDPGQGLRLIYYSQIVNDFQKGDIAEGYSVSREKKESFPLTVTSAQKNPTAFYLCASRVGLSNHMNTEAFFGQGTRLTVV.

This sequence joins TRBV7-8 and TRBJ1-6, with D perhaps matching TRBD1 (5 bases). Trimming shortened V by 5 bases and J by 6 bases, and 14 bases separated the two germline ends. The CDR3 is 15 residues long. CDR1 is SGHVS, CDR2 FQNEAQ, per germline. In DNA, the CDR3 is TGTGCCAGCAGCCTGGGACGTCTTGTTAATTCACCCCTCCACTTT. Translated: CASSLGRLVNSPLHF.

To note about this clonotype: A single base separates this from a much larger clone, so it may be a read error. CDR3 protein: CDSSPTTSGQETQYF. The CDR3 DNA reads TGTGACAGCAGCCCAACGACTAGCGGGCAAGAGACCCAGTACTTC. J is TRBJ2-5 and V is TRBV9; 10 nucleotides line up with TRBD2. Germline CDR1 reads SGDLS; CDR2 reads YYNGEE. The CDR3 is 15 residues long.

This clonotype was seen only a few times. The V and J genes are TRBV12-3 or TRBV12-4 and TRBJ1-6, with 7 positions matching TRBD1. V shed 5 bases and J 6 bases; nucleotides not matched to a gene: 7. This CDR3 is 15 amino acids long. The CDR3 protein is CASSAPGTANSPLHF. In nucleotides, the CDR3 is TGTGCCAGCAGTGCCCCCGGGACAGCTAATTCACCCCTCCACTTT.

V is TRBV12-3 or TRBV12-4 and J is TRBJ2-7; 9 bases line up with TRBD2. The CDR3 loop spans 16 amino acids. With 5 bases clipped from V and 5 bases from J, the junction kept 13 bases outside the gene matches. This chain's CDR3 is CASSPSGAPLGHEQYF. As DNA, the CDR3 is TGTGCCAGCAGTCCTAGCGGGGCCCCCCTGGGGCACGAGCAGTACTTC.